This entry is about one TCR beta chain. Antigen: not known. The CDR3 contains 14 residues. From germline, CDR1 is LGHNA and CDR2 YNFKEQ. The V and J ends lost 2 bases and 5 bases respectively, with 10 bases between them. Sequencing relied on immunoSEQ assay v3.0, run at survey level. The repertoire was sequenced with immunoSEQ multiplex PCR; TCRdb's copy has only in-frame clones and lacks some. This sample has approximately 24,000 clones, with 85% to 95% found just once. The record originates from a study of long-term antiretroviral therapy in people with HIV. The study, taken as a whole, reports: All time points showed a repertoire dominated by clones expanded before ART. Repertoires with HIV possessed tighter CDR3 length spans than those of controls. No data were available on ART adherence, viral resistance or therapy changes.

This chain links TRBV4-2 with TRBJ2-4; D possibly matches TRBD1 or TRBD2 (5 bases each). The receptor's source is a woman aged 50 to 60 with HIV. The material sequenced was unsorted PBMCs, taken roughly 5.1 years after starting antiretroviral therapy. In DNA form, the CDR3 reads TGTGCCAGCAGCCAAAGCAGGGAGCAAAACATTCAGTACTTC. Translating gives CASSQSREQNIQYF.